The 25 T cell receptor beta chains reported below all come from one sample, sequenced in a study of T-cell memory formation after mild COVID-19. TCRdb processed the 5' RACE reads anew with MiXCR; each CDR3 protein has one entry. The sample shows 150,000 to 200,000 distinct CDR3 sequences, about 14% of them seen only once. The source material was PBMCs or a T cell subset sorted from them (not recorded which). These receptors were taken from an adult woman who had mild COVID-19 (a few samples of this study predate the infection). Cell type and time point are not known.

This clonotype has more than one count but fewer than ten. The chain couples TRBV7-3 to TRBJ2-7; D unresolved. This CDR3 region has 14 residues. Germline-derived CDR1 and CDR2 are SGHTA and FQGTGA. The V gene lost 3 bases and the J gene lost 5 bases, with 14 bases spanning the gap. The CDR3 sequence is CASSLGRAADEQYF. CDR3 nucleotide sequence: TGTGCCAGCAGCTTGGGTAGGGCGGCCGACGAGCAGTACTTC. Variable domain in full (rest from reference TRBV7-3 and TRBJ2-7): GAGVSQTPSNKVTEKGKYVELRCDPISGHTALYWYRQSLGQGPEFLIYFQGTGAADDSGLPNDRFFAVRPEGSVSTLKIQRTERGDSAVYLCASSLGRAADEQYFGPGTRLTVT.

The chain joins TRBV5-1 to TRBJ2-1; 10 nucleotides match TRBD2. This CDR3 spans 14 amino acids. Germline values: CDR1 SGHRS, CDR2 YFSETQ. Trimming at V came to 4 bases and at J to 6 bases, leaving 4 bases not matched to a gene. The CDR3 sequence is CASSEGLAPNEQFF. CDR3 sequence (DNA): TGCGCCAGCAGCGAGGGACTAGCGCCCAATGAGCAGTTCTTC.

In this sample, this clonotype turned up a few times. This chain connects TRBV4-2 to TRBJ2-2; D unclear. The ends were cut back, 0 bases at V and 6 bases at J, with 14 bases in the middle. The CDR3 has 16 residues. Germline assignment: CDR1 LGHNA and CDR2 YNFKEQ. CDR3 amino acids: CASSQDGVRGAGELFF. As DNA, the CDR3 is TGTGCCAGCAGCCAAGACGGAGTTCGTGGGGCCGGGGAGCTGTTTTTT.

This clonotype occurred a few times. V is TRBV3-1 and J is TRBJ2-1; 15 bases are a match to TRBD2. From germline, CDR1 is LGHDT and CDR2 YNNKEL (reference sequence). V lost 4 bases, J lost 9 bases, and 7 bases stayed unmatched. The CDR3 is 16 residues long. The CDR3 DNA reads TGTGCCAGCAGCCGCGTCGGACTAGCGGGGGGGAGTGAGCAGTTCTTC. Its translation is CASSRVGLAGGSEQFF.

V and J are TRBV9 and TRBJ2-3, with a possible D match to TRBD2 (6 bases). The CDR3 loop spans 17 amino acids. V lost 0 bases and J 2 bases, leaving 16 bases between the germline ends. Germline values: CDR1 SGDLS, CDR2 YYNGEE. In nucleotides, the CDR3 is TGTGCCAGCAGCGTAGGCGAGGGACTGGCTATCACAGATACGCAGTATTTT. Amino acid sequence: CASSVGEGLAITDTQYF. Together with reference TRBV9 and TRBJ2-3, the CDR3 gives the full variable domain: DSGVTQTPKHLITATGQRVTLRCSPRSGDLSVYWYQQSLDQGLQFLIQYYNGEERAKGNILERFSAQQFPDLHSELNLSSLELGDSALYFCASSVGEGLAITDTQYFGPGTRLTVL.

The V call is TRBV12-3 or TRBV12-4, the J call TRBJ2-1; TRBD1 or TRBD2 may be the D gene (5 bases each). Trimming took 6 bases from V and 8 from J, leaving 17 bases between them. The CDR3 contains 14 residues. The CDR3: CASSWDGYGHEQFF. The DNA for the CDR3 is TGTGCCAGCAGCTGGGACGGTTATGGGCATGAGCAGTTCTTC.

This clonotype was seen more than once but under ten times. V and J are TRBV14 and TRBJ2-7; D not certain. V was cut by 4 bases and J by 8 bases, with 9 bases left in between. The V gene's germline CDR1 is SGHDN and CDR2 FVKESK. CDR3 size: 11 residues. CDR3 region: CASSRGPQQYF. The CDR3 DNA is TGTGCCAGCAGCCGCGGACCCCAGCAGTACTTC. Full variable domain (outside the CDR3, taken from reference TRBV14 and TRBJ2-7): EAGVTQFPSHSVIEKGQTVTLRCDPISGHDNLYWYRRVMGKEIKFLLHFVKESKQDESGMPNNRFLAERTGGTYSTLKVQPAELEDSGVYFCASSRGPQQYFGPGTRLTVT.

Remarks on this clonotype: A read error may produce the germline difference seen at one junction end. The chain employs TRBV7-9 and TRBJ2-7; D is perhaps TRBD1 or TRBD2 (5 bases each). CDR1 and CDR2 (germline): SEHNR, FQNEAQ (reference sequence). The CDR3 has 17 residues. The CDR3, as DNA: TGTGCCAGCAGTTTAGGGACCAGCGAGGCGATCTCCTACGAGCAGTACTTC. This gives the protein CASSLGTSEAISYEQYF.

This sequence joins TRBV10-3 and TRBJ2-1; D gene ambiguous. The ends were cut back, 3 bases at V and 2 bases at J, with 14 bases in the middle. Germline values: CDR1 ENHRY, CDR2 SYGVKD. CDR3 length: 16 residues. The CDR3 DNA reads TGTGCCATCAGTGAAAGGGATCGGGCGACCTACAATGAGCAGTTCTTC. Residues: CAISERDRATYNEQFF.

The chain combines TRBV12-3 or TRBV12-4 with TRBJ2-7; no clear D. The CDR3 is 14 residues long. Trimming shortened V by 1 base and J by 1 base, and 8 bases separated the two germline ends. CDR3 sequence: CASSLGLTSYEQYF. DNA of the CDR3: TGTGCCAGCAGTTTAGGACTGACATCCTACGAGCAGTACTTC.

The chain employs TRBV10-2 and TRBJ2-3; possibly TRBD2 for D (6 bases). V was shortened by 8 bases and J by 6 bases, with 15 bases between the two germline ends. Germline V gene data show CDR1 as WSHSY and CDR2 as SAAADI. The CDR3 consists of 13 residues. CDR3 sequence: CASSGLRYDTQYF. Here the CDR3 DNA reads TGCGCCAGCTCGGGACTCCGCTATGATACGCAGTATTTT.

The genes are TRBV7-9 and TRBJ2-1; D remains ambiguous. Trimming removed 5 bases from V and 7 bases from J, with 18 bases in between. The CDR3 runs 15 residues. The germline CDR1 and CDR2 sequences are SEHNR and FQNEAQ (reference sequence). CDR3 loop: CASSHRPGERNEQFF. DNA of the CDR3: TGTGCCAGCAGCCATCGCCCGGGTGAGAGGAATGAGCAGTTCTTC.

The V gene is TRBV2, the J gene TRBJ1-2; 9 bases fit TRBD1. Germline V gene data show CDR1 as SNHLY and CDR2 as FYNNEI. This CDR3 spans 15 amino acids. Trimming at V came to 6 bases and at J to 2 bases, leaving 7 bases not matched to a gene. CDR3 loop: CASSRGQGGNYGYTF. As DNA, the CDR3 is TGTGCCAGCAGCAGGGGACAGGGAGGGAACTATGGCTACACCTTC.

There are a few counts of this clonotype. The DNA of the CDR3 is TGTGCCAGCAGCCTAACCGGGACAGGTTTTGGGGCCAACGTCCTGACTTTC. Amino acid sequence: CASSLTGTGFGANVLTF. The chain recombines TRBV7-9 with TRBJ2-6, with 8 bases matching TRBD1. Germline V CDR1 and CDR2: SEHNR, FQNEAQ (reference sequence). Trimming took 5 bases from V and 3 from J; bases not matched to a gene: 9. This CDR3 is 17 amino acids long.

This clonotype was counted between two and nine times. This chain joins TRBV30 and TRBJ2-3; 9 nucleotides line up with TRBD2. J lost 2 bases, V lost 2 bases, and 5 bases had no gene match. Germline V gene sequence: CDR1 GTSNPN, CDR2 SVGIG (reference sequence). The CDR3 totals 15 residues. Here the CDR3 DNA reads TGTGCCTGGAGTAAGGGCGGGAGGGCCACAGATACGCAGTATTTT. Protein sequence: CAWSKGGRATDTQYF.

This clonotype appeared a few times. The chain has TRBV5-6 and TRBJ2-3; 10 bases line up with TRBD2. CDR1 is SGHDT and CDR2 is YYEEEE in the germline V gene. Trimming cost V 2 bases and J 1 base; bases outside gene matches: 10. This CDR3 has 18 amino acids. This CDR3 is CASSFYSLAGVGTDTQYF. DNA for the CDR3: TGTGCCAGCAGCTTTTACTCTCTAGCGGGAGTTGGCACAGATACGCAGTATTTT.

This clonotype was seen a handful of times. The chain carries TRBV20-1 and TRBJ2-5, with 7 bases aligning to TRBD2. CDR1 DFQATT and CDR2 SNEGSKA come from the germline V gene (reference sequence). The CDR3 spans 15 residues. V gave up 0 bases and J gave up 6 bases; unmatched junction bases: 10. Here the CDR3 DNA reads TGCAGTGCTAGAGAGGGAAGCGGGATTGAAAAGACCCAGTACTTC. This encodes CSAREGSGIEKTQYF.

This clonotype was detected many times. This chain uses TRBV4-2 with TRBJ2-5; 9 bases align to TRBD2. The CDR3 consists of 16 residues. Germline CDR1 LGHNA, CDR2 YNFKEQ. V trimming: 0 bases; J trimming: 4 bases; junction bases outside the gene matches: 6. The DNA for the CDR3 is TGTGCCAGCAGCCAAGAGGCGGGAGGGCCCCCAGAGACCCAGTACTTC. Its translation: CASSQEAGGPPETQYF.

This clonotype was counted a few times. The rearrangement links TRBV12-3 or TRBV12-4 to TRBJ2-1, with 8 bases aligning to TRBD2. The CDR3 spans 15 residues. V was clipped by 6 bases and J by 5 bases; unmatched bases: 9. The CDR3 DNA sequence: TGTGCCAGCAGGGGCTTTGGCGGGGGGAACAATGAGCAGTTCTTC. Translation: CASRGFGGGNNEQFF.

The rearrangement joins TRBV19 to TRBJ1-6; D might be TRBD1 (5 bases). Per the germline V gene, CDR1 is LNHDA and CDR2 is SQIVND (reference sequence). V was shortened by 5 bases and J by 8 bases, with 16 bases between the two germline ends. The CDR3 has 15 residues. DNA for the CDR3: TGTGCCAGTAGTGGGCGAAGAGGGGTGGATTCACCCCTCCACTTT. This sequence encodes CASSGRRGVDSPLHF.

This chain joins TRBV20-1 and TRBJ2-7; 10 nucleotides agree with TRBD2. The CDR3 is 14 amino acids. The V and J ends lost 1 base and 5 bases, in that order; junction bases with no gene match: 5. The germline V gene has CDR1 DFQATT and CDR2 SNEGSKA (reference sequence). Written as DNA, the CDR3 is TGCAGTGCTAGAGCTCCTAGCGGGAGTAACGAGCAGTACTTC. Translating gives CSARAPSGSNEQYF.

This clonotype was seen a handful of times. The chain uses TRBV29-1 and TRBJ2-3; D may be TRBD1 or TRBD2 (5 bases each). The ends were cut back, 4 bases at V and 0 bases at J, with 11 bases in the middle. Germline CDR1 SQVTM, CDR2 ANQGSEA. The CDR3 has 14 residues. This CDR3 reads CSVVSGDSTDTQYF. The CDR3 nucleotides read TGCAGCGTTGTAAGTGGGGACAGCACAGATACGCAGTATTTT.

This chain connects TRBV2 to TRBJ2-2, with D tentatively TRBD2 (7 bases). The V gene's germline CDR1 is SNHLY and CDR2 FYNNEI. With 6 bases removed from V and 4 bases from J, the gap between germline ends came to 12 bases. The CDR3 length is 14 residues. For the CDR3, the DNA is TGTGCCAGCAGGCGGGGGCTCGGCACCGGGGAGCTGTTTTTT. Amino acids: CASRRGLGTGELFF. The full variable domain, rest sourced from reference TRBV2 and TRBJ2-2, is EPEVTQTPSHQVTQMGQEVILRCVPISNHLYFYWYRQILGQKVEFLVSFYNNEISEKSEIFDDQFSVERPDGSNFTLKIRSTKLEDSAMYFCASRRGLGTGELFFGEGSRLTVL.

CDR3 coding DNA: TGTGCCAGCAGCCAGACGGGACAGGGCCGGGTCAAAGCTTTCTTT. Its translation: CASSQTGQGRVKAFF. The V gene is TRBV3-1, the J gene TRBJ1-1; 9 bases are shared with TRBD1. The length of the CDR3 is 15 residues. The V gene's germline CDR1 is LGHDT and CDR2 YNNKEL (reference sequence). J gave up 9 bases and V 3 bases, and 11 bases lay outside the gene matches.

This sequence joins TRBV27 and TRBJ2-2, with 7 bases lining up with TRBD1. Germline CDR1 and CDR2: MNHEY and SMNVEV (reference sequence). Trimming removed 2 bases from V and 2 bases from J; junction bases left unmatched: 5. The CDR3 consists of 16 residues. The CDR3 spells CASSLPTGLNTGELFF. In DNA, the CDR3 is TGTGCCAGCAGTTTACCGACAGGGTTAAACACCGGGGAGCTGTTTTTT.